The next 11 T cell receptor beta chains were all read from a single sample in a study of breast tumors, draining lymph nodes, adjacent tissues. Via MiXCR, TCRdb re-called the multiplex PCR reads, giving one row per CDR3 protein. The sample carries some 230,000 distinct CDR3 sequences, about 34% recorded once. Samples came from axillary lymph nodes draining the breast cancer. Input material: axillary lymph node tissue. These receptor sequences come from a female donor with breast cancer. Some clones in this sample may be carry-over from other donors' samples.

Worth noting for this clonotype: A read error may be the cause here, since a much bigger clone is one base away. This chain joins TRBV7-6 and TRBJ1-4; D unclear. Germline-derived CDR1 and CDR2 are SGHVS and FNYEAQ. V shed 1 base and J shed 0 bases, with 6 bases lying between them. The CDR3 length is 15 residues. The CDR3 DNA reads as TGTGCCAGCAGCTTAGGGATCCCAACTAATGAAAAACTGTTTTTT. Amino acids: CASSLGIPTNEKLFF. Drawing the rest from reference TRBV7-6 and TRBJ1-4, the complete variable domain is GAGVSQSPRYKVTKRGQDVALRCDPISGHVSLYWYRQALGQGPEFLTYFNYEAQQDKSGLPNDRFSAERPEGSISTLTIQRTEQRDSAMYRCASSLGIPTNEKLFFGSGTQLSVL.

CDR3 coding DNA: TGTGCCAGCAGCTTAGGGCAGGGGCCCCAAGAGACCCAGTACTTC. Amino acid sequence: CASSLGQGPQETQYF. The chain couples TRBV11-3 to TRBJ2-5; tentative D call: TRBD1 (6 bases). Trimming took 1 base from V and 1 from J, leaving 10 bases between them. Germline assignment: CDR1 SGHNT and CDR2 YENEEA. This CDR3 is built from 15 residues. Filled out from reference TRBV11-3 and TRBJ2-5, the complete variable domain reads EAGVVQSPRYKIIEKKQPVAFWCNPISGHNTLYWYLQNLGQGPELLIRYENEEAVDDSQLPKDRFSAERLKGVDSTLKIQPAELGDSAVYLCASSLGQGPQETQYFGPGTRLLVL.

Ten or more counts support this clonotype. The chain combines TRBV7-2 with TRBJ2-7, with 11 bases aligning to TRBD2. Germline CDR1 reads SGHTA; CDR2 reads FQGNSA. This CDR3 has 15 residues. The ends lost 4 bases at V and 3 bases at J; junction bases unmatched: 5. The CDR3 protein is CASSWKTSGVYEQYF. CDR3 in DNA: TGTGCCAGCAGCTGGAAGACTAGCGGGGTCTACGAGCAGTACTTC.

This clonotype came up many times. The chain has TRBV5-1 and TRBJ2-3; 12 nucleotides line up with TRBD2. V lost 5 bases and J lost 4; bases outside the gene matches: 8. The CDR3 consists of 16 residues. Germline-derived CDR1 and CDR2 are SGHRS and YFSETQ. CDR3 nucleotide sequence: TGCGCCAGCAGGGGCCTAGCGGGGGGGCCCGCAGATACGCAGTATTTT. Its protein is CASRGLAGGPADTQYF.

Many counts were recorded for this clonotype. The chain recombines TRBV20-1 with TRBJ1-2; D is undetermined. The CDR3 runs to 13 residues. Trimming cost V 7 bases and J 4 bases, with 16 bases left between them. The germline gives CDR1 DFQATT, CDR2 SNEGSKA (reference sequence). The CDR3 DNA reads TGCAGTGGTGACCAGCTAGGAGTCTATGGCTACACCTTC. Translation: CSGDQLGVYGYTF.

Comments on this clonotype: A much larger clone lies a single base off, so this may be a read error. Since no conserved phenylalanine or tryptophan closes the CDR3, a read error is the likely cause. CDR3 sequence reads: CSALLAGASSGEQFL. CDR3 coding DNA: TGCAGTGCCTTACTAGCGGGAGCATCCAGCGGTGAGCAGTTCCTC. The chain has TRBV20-1 and TRBJ2-1, with 11 bases that match TRBD2. Germline V gives CDR1 DFQATT, CDR2 SNEGSKA (reference sequence). V gave up 6 bases and J gave up 9 bases; unmatched junction bases: 13. The CDR3 sequence is 15 residues long.

In regard to this clonotype: Its ends do not fully match the called genes, so a read error is possible. V and J are TRBV5-1 and TRBJ2-5; a weak D match, TRBD1 (6 bases). Per germline, CDR1 SGHRS and CDR2 YFSETQ. The CDR3 covers 14 residues. CDR3 nucleotide sequence: TGCGCCAGCAGGCCTGGACAGCAGGAAGACACCCAGTACTTC. It encodes CASRPGQQEDTQYF.

Many counts were recorded for this clonotype. The chain joins TRBV9 to TRBJ1-3; a possible D gene is TRBD1 (5 bases). Germline CDR1 SGDLS, CDR2 YYNGEE. With 4 bases removed from V and 0 bases from J, the gap between germline ends came to 11 bases. The CDR3 runs 15 residues. The CDR3: CASSPEGYSGNTIYF. CDR3 nucleotide sequence: TGTGCCAGCAGCCCCGAGGGGTACTCTGGAAACACCATATATTTT.

This clonotype was seen at least ten times. V gene TRBV9 combines with J gene TRBJ2-6; D possibly corresponds to TRBD1 (6 bases). The CDR3 length is 14 residues. Germline-derived CDR1 and CDR2 are SGDLS and YYNGEE. V lost 4 bases and J lost 4, with 9 bases in between. The CDR3 sequence is CASSSGTGANVLTF. The DNA of the CDR3 is TGTGCCAGCAGCTCCGGGACAGGGGCCAACGTCCTGACTTTC.

This clonotype was counted ten times or more. The junction departs from germline at one end; a sequencing error may be responsible. The chain links TRBV20-1 to TRBJ1-2; no definite D call. CDR3 size: 11 residues. Germline lookup yields CDR1 DFQATT and CDR2 SNEGSKA (reference sequence). The DNA for the CDR3 is TGCAGTGTTAGAGATCGGGTAAACTACACCTTC. This codes for CSVRDRVNYTF.

This clonotype was recorded at least ten times. Relative to the germline gene, one junction end is altered; a read error may explain this. The J gene is TRBJ1-2, the V gene TRBV20-1; D gene ambiguous. The CDR3 spans 12 residues. Per the germline V gene, CDR1 is DFQATT and CDR2 is SNEGSKA (reference sequence). CDR3 sequence reads: CSARPYMGGSTF. For the CDR3, the DNA is TGCAGTGCTAGACCTTATATGGGAGGCTCCACCTTC.